This T cell receptor (beta chain) was retrieved from a study of shared T cell receptors in the human thymus. Profiling relied on immunoSEQ multiplex PCR, and the TCRdb table lists in-frame clones only, not all of them. The repertoire holds roughly 550,000 clones, with around three quarters as singletons. After removal of 0 bases from V and 6 bases from J, the junction contained 3 bases not matched to a gene. Germline V gene sequence: CDR1 SGHKS, CDR2 YYEKEE (reference sequence). The CDR3 covers 14 residues. The same specimen was also included in a second study, on human thymus T cells. That study adds: The donor group consisted of healthy Finnish infants who were having corrective surgery for congenital heart defects. Corrective cardiac surgery supplied the resected thymus tissue. Apparent bias marked the V and J gene usage of thymic and blood repertoires. The related literature has documented a marked overlap of thymic repertoires among unrelated individuals.

V gene TRBV5-5 combines with J gene TRBJ2-7; TRBD1 matches 10 bases. Sequenced input: thymocytes. This TCR came from a boy younger than two with a congenital heart defect. CDR3 nucleotide sequence: TGTGCCAGCAGCTTGGTCTGGACAGGGGGCGAGCAGTACTTC. This gives the protein CASSLVWTGGEQYF.